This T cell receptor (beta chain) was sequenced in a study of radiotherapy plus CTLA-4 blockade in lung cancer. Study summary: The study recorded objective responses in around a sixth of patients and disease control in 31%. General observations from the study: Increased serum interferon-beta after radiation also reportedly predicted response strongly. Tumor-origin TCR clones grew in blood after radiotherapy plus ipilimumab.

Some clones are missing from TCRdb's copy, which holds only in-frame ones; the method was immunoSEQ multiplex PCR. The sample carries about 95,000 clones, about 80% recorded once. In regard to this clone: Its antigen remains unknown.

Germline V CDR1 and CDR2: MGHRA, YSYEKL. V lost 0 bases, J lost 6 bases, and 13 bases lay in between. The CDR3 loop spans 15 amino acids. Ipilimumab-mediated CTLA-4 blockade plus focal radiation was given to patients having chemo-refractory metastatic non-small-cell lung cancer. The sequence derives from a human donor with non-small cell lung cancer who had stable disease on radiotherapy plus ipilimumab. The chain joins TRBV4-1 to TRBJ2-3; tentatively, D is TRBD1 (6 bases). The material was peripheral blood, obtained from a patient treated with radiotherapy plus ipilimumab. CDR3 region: CASSQDPTGRDTQYF. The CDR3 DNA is TGCGCCAGCAGCCAAGACCCGACAGGACGGGATACGCAGTATTTT.